The next 17 T cell receptor beta chains were all read from a single sample in a study of T cell repertoires in cytomegalovirus infection (dated by TCRdb to between 2018 and 2021). The instrument was an Illumina HiSeq 1500. Through fastp at Q25 and MiXCR, TCRdb rebuilt clones from the public reads, retaining in-frame beta chains. Duplicate CDR3 protein sequences are folded into a single record with the most common DNA and genes. This sample lists more than 150,000 distinct CDR3 sequences; roughly a fifth were detected once. Under 3.5% of the sample is taken by the ten largest. Material: PBMCs. The receptors stem from a human donor in good health (CMV status not recorded). Some clones in this sample may be carry-over from other donors' samples.

The chain is built from TRBV6-5 and TRBJ1-6, with D unclear. Per the germline V gene, CDR1 is MNHEY and CDR2 is SVGAGI. This CDR3 is 15 amino acids long. V was clipped by 5 bases and J by 7 bases, with 15 bases between them. The CDR3 region is CASSTFGLINSPLHF. The CDR3 nucleotides read TGTGCCAGCAGTACTTTCGGCCTGATAAATTCACCCCTCCACTTT.

The J gene is TRBJ2-5, the V gene TRBV4-2; D is ambiguous. Germline CDR1 reads LGHNA; CDR2 reads YNFKEQ. Trimming removed 1 base from V and 2 bases from J, with 8 bases in between. The CDR3 runs 14 residues. The CDR3: CASSQAGPQETQYF. CDR3 sequence (DNA): TGTGCCAGCAGCCAAGCCGGACCTCAAGAGACCCAGTACTTC.

This chain connects TRBV20-1 to TRBJ1-4; 9 bases fit TRBD1. Germline CDR1 and CDR2: DFQATT and SNEGSKA (reference sequence). The CDR3 is made up of 14 amino acids. V was pared by 3 bases and J by 8 bases, with 7 bases of the junction left unmatched. The CDR3 loop is CSARKGQGDEKLFF. The CDR3 coding sequence is TGCAGTGCTAGGAAGGGACAGGGCGACGAAAAACTGTTTTTT.

The J gene is TRBJ1-2, the V gene TRBV12-3 or TRBV12-4, with 10 bases identical to TRBD1. J was trimmed by 1 base and V by 6 bases; bases with no gene match: 5. This CDR3 contains 15 residues. CDR3 region: CASRQGQGGNYGYTF. Here the CDR3 DNA reads TGTGCCAGCAGACAAGGACAGGGGGGTAACTATGGCTACACCTTC.

J is TRBJ2-5 and V is TRBV2, with D maybe TRBD1 (6 bases). V lost 5 bases to trimming and J lost 2 bases, with 9 bases between them. The CDR3 spans 13 residues. The germline gives CDR1 SNHLY, CDR2 FYNNEI. The CDR3 region is CASSRGQQETQYF. The CDR3 nucleotides are TGTGCCAGCAGTCGCGGACAGCAAGAGACCCAGTACTTC.

This clonotype was observed at least ten times. This chain uses TRBV7-9 with TRBJ1-4, with D unclear. The germline CDR1 and CDR2 sequences are SEHNR and FQNEAQ (reference sequence). Trimming stripped 5 bases from V and 3 bases from J, with 10 bases between. This CDR3 contains 14 residues. The CDR3 DNA reads TGTGCCAGCAGCGATAGGGAACCTAATGAAAAACTGTTTTTT. This sequence encodes CASSDREPNEKLFF.

This clonotype was found many times. This chain joins TRBV7-8 and TRBJ2-6; no clear D gene. V lost 5 bases to trimming and J lost 2 bases, with 7 bases between them. The germline gives CDR1 SGHVS, CDR2 FQNEAQ. The CDR3 loop spans 14 amino acids. The CDR3 reads CASSPQTGANVLTF. The CDR3 DNA reads TGTGCCAGCAGCCCCCAGACTGGGGCCAACGTCCTGACTTTC.

This clonotype was seen only a few times. This chain uses TRBV28 with TRBJ1-1, with no clear D. The CDR3 has 14 amino acids. The germline gives CDR1 MDHEN, CDR2 SYDVKM. V shed 8 bases and J shed 0 bases, with 13 bases lying between them. The CDR3 DNA reads TGTGCCAGCCGCACTCACCAGGTGAACACTGAAGCTTTCTTT. Its translation is CASRTHQVNTEAFF.

V is TRBV7-3 and J is TRBJ1-2; 10 nucleotides match TRBD1. There are 15 residues in the CDR3. Germline CDR1 and CDR2: SGHTA and FQGTGA. With 0 bases clipped from V and 6 bases from J, the junction kept 4 bases outside the gene matches. The CDR3 spells CASSLTGTGDDGYTF. Here the CDR3 DNA reads TGTGCCAGCAGCTTAACCGGGACAGGGGACGATGGCTACACCTTC. The full variable domain, in which reference TRBV7-3 and TRBJ1-2 provide the parts outside the CDR3, is GAGVSQTPSNKVTEKGKYVELRCDPISGHTALYWYRQSLGQGPEFLIYFQGTGAADDSGLPNDRFFAVRPEGSVSTLKIQRTERGDSAVYLCASSLTGTGDDGYTFGSGTRLTVV.

This clonotype was seen a few times. V usage is TRBV27 and J usage is TRBJ1-6; D not resolved. Germline CDR1 reads MNHEY; CDR2 reads SMNVEV (reference sequence). The V end lost 3 bases, the J end lost 0 bases, and 9 bases lay between the germline ends. The CDR3 runs to 16 residues. The CDR3 protein is CASSLAGRSYNSPLHF. CDR3 coding DNA: TGTGCCAGCAGTTTGGCAGGACGCTCCTATAATTCACCCCTCCACTTT.

In its sample, this clonotype was seen many times. The V and J genes are TRBV7-2 and TRBJ2-7; 7 nucleotides agree with TRBD1. Germline CDR1 SGHTA, CDR2 FQGNSA. Trimming at V came to 5 bases and at J to 4 bases, leaving 8 bases not matched to a gene. This CDR3 has 14 residues. CDR3 in DNA: TGTGCCAGCAGCCCCAAGGGGGCGGGTTACGAGCAGTACTTC. Protein: CASSPKGAGYEQYF.

This clonotype was seen a few times. The chain carries TRBV6-2 or TRBV6-3 and TRBJ1-1, with D maybe TRBD1 (5 bases). The CDR3 consists of 14 residues. The V end was cut by 0 bases, the J end by 0 bases, with 5 bases between. Looked up from germline, CDR1 is MNHEY and CDR2 is SVGEGT. CDR3 sequence reads: CASSYSGVNTEAFF. The CDR3 nucleotides read TGTGCCAGCAGTTACTCGGGGGTGAACACTGAAGCTTTCTTT.

Only a few counts were recorded for this clonotype. The chain employs TRBV7-3 and TRBJ1-4; D unclear. This CDR3 has 16 residues. Trimming removed 0 bases from V and 4 bases from J, with 12 bases in between. Germline loops: CDR1 SGHTA, CDR2 FQGTGA. CDR3 coding DNA: TGTGCCAGCAGCTTAACTCCCGAGCTGATTAATGAAAAACTGTTTTTT. This sequence encodes CASSLTPELINEKLFF.

The genes are TRBV7-2 and TRBJ2-2; TRBD2 agrees at 13 bases. The germline CDR1 and CDR2 sequences are SGHTA and FQGNSA. The trim removed 3 bases at V and 2 bases at J, leaving 3 bases unmatched. The CDR3 totals 17 residues. In DNA form, the CDR3 reads TGTGCCAGCAGCTTGGGACTAGCGGGGTCCAACACCGGGGAGCTGTTTTTT. This codes for CASSLGLAGSNTGELFF.

This clonotype was seen at least ten times. The chain combines TRBV7-2 with TRBJ2-1; 7 nucleotides line up with TRBD2. V lost 5 bases, J lost 5 bases, and 15 bases stayed unmatched. The length of the CDR3 is 17 residues. The germline V gene encodes CDR1 SGHTA and CDR2 FQGNSA. The CDR3 nucleotides read TGTGCCAGCAGCCCTCAGAATATCCGGCTAGCGGACAATGAGCAGTTCTTC. It translates to CASSPQNIRLADNEQFF.

This clonotype was detected a few times. This chain links TRBV19 with TRBJ1-3; D is ambiguous. The CDR3 has 18 amino acids. Trimming took off 10 bases at V and 0 bases at J, with 25 bases between the two ends. From germline, CDR1 is LNHDA and CDR2 SQIVND (reference sequence). The DNA of the CDR3 is TGTGCCACCCTTAATGGAAAGGGCTCCACCACCTCTGGAAACACCATATATTTT. It is translated as CATLNGKGSTTSGNTIYF.

This chain links TRBV28 with TRBJ2-7; D might be TRBD1 (6 bases). Per the germline V gene, CDR1 is MDHEN and CDR2 is SYDVKM. The CDR3 sequence is 13 residues long. V was cut by 5 bases and J by 6 bases, with 14 bases left in between. Written as DNA, the CDR3 is TGTGCCAGCAGTCCTCCCACAGGGCTCGAGCAGTACTTC. Translating it yields CASSPPTGLEQYF.